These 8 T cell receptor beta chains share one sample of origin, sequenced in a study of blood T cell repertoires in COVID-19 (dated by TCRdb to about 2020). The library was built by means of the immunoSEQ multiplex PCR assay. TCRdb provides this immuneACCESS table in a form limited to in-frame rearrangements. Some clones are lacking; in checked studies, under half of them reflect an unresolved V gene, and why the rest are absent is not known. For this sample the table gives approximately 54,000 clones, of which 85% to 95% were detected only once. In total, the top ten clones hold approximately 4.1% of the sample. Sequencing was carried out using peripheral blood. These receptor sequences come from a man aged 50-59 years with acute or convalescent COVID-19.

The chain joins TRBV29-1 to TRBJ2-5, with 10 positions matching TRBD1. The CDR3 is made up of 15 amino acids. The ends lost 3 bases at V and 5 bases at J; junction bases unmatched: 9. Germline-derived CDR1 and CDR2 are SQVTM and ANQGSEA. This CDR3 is CSVDGGQGWRETQYF. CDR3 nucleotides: TGCAGCGTTGATGGGGGACAGGGGTGGCGGGAGACCCAGTACTTC.

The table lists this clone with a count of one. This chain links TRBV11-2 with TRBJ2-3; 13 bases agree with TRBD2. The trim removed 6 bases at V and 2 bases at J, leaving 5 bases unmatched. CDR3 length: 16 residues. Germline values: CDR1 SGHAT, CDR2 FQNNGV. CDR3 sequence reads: CASRLGLAGSTDTQYF. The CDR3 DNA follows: TGTGCCAGCAGATTGGGACTAGCGGGATCCACAGATACGCAGTATTTT.

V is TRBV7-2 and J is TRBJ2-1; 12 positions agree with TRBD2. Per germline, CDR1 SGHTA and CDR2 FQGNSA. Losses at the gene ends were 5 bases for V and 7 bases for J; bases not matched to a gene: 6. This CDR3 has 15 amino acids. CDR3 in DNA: TGTGCCAGCAGCCCGCCTAGCGGGAGGGCTAATGAGCAGTTCTTC. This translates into CASSPPSGRANEQFF.

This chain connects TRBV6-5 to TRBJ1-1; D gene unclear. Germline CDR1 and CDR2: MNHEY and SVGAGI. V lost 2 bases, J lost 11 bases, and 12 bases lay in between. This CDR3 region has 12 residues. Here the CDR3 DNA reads TGTGCCAGCAGTTACAGGGCTGGCGGGGCTTTCTTT. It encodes CASSYRAGGAFF.

The CDR3 is CAISESNGGNSPLHF. CDR3 sequence (DNA): TGTGCCATCAGTGAGTCGAATGGAGGGAATTCACCCCTCCACTTT. The chain combines TRBV10-3 with TRBJ1-6; D remains ambiguous. Germline V CDR1 and CDR2: ENHRY, SYGVKD. V was trimmed by 0 bases and J by 7 bases, leaving 10 bases between them. This CDR3 spans 15 amino acids.

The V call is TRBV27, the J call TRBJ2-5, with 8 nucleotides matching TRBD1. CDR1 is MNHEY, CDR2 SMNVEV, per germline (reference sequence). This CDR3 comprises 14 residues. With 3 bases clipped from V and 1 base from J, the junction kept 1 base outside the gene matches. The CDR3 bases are TGTGCCAGCAGTTTCCAGGGGGCCCAAGAGACCCAGTACTTC. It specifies CASSFQGAQETQYF.

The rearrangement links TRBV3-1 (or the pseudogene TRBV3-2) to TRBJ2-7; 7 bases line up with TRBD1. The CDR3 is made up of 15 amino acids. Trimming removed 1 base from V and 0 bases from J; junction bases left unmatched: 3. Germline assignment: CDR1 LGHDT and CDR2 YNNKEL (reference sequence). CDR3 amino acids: CASSQVGGLSYEQYF. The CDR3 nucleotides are TGTGCCAGCAGCCAAGTAGGGGGCCTCTCCTACGAGCAGTACTTC.

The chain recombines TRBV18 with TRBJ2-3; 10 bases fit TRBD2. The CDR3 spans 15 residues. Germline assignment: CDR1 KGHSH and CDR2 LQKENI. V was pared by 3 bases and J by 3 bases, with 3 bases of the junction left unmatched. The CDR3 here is CASSPVAGGTDTQYF. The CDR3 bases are TGTGCCAGCTCACCCGTAGCGGGAGGAACAGATACGCAGTATTTT.